Each of the 10 T cell receptor beta chains below was sequenced from the same sample in a study of graft-versus-host responses after intestinal transplantation. Clones were sequenced by immunoSEQ multiplex PCR, and TCRdb holds only the in-frame ones, with some missing. The sample gives some 31,000 clones, 90% to 95% of which show up once; less than 0.75% is in the top ten. Sequencing was performed on PBMCs, taken about ten weeks after intestinal transplant. Receptors originate from a human patient who received an intestinal transplant, so some T cells may come from the graft donor.

V usage is TRBV29-1 and J usage is TRBJ2-7; D is uncertain. The germline V and J ends were trimmed by 5 bases and 3 bases, with 11 bases remaining between them. Germline values: CDR1 SQVTM, CDR2 ANQGSEA. The CDR3 loop spans 12 amino acids. The CDR3 reads CSVPDGSYEQYF. DNA for the CDR3: TGCAGCGTTCCGGACGGCAGCTACGAGCAGTACTTC.

The chain has TRBV9 and TRBJ2-7; 10 positions match TRBD2. After removal of 0 bases from V and 3 bases from J, the junction contained 12 bases not matched to a gene. Germline CDR1 is SGDLS and CDR2 is YYNGEE. The CDR3 runs to 18 residues. This CDR3 is CASSVGLAGVTFFYEQYF. CDR3 coding DNA: TGTGCCAGCAGCGTAGGTCTAGCGGGAGTCACTTTCTTCTACGAGCAGTACTTC.

The rearrangement links TRBV30 to TRBJ2-7; 10 bases fit TRBD1. The length of the CDR3 is 14 residues. V lost 2 bases to trimming and J lost 6 bases; unmatched junction nucleotides: 7. In germline, CDR1 is GTSNPN, CDR2 SVGIG (reference sequence). In nucleotides, the CDR3 is TGTGCCTGGAGTTTTGGGACAGGGGATACCGAGCAGTACTTC. This codes for CAWSFGTGDTEQYF.

This clone was seen more than once but under ten times. V is TRBV4-2 and J is TRBJ1-2; D remains ambiguous. CDR3 length: 13 amino acids. Germline values: CDR1 LGHNA, CDR2 YNFKEQ. The V end was cut by 0 bases, the J end by 6 bases, with 8 bases between. The CDR3, as DNA: TGTGCCAGCAGCCAAGATTTGGAGAATGGCTACACCTTC. Translating it yields CASSQDLENGYTF.

The genes are TRBV7-3 and TRBJ2-1; 13 bases match TRBD2. Germline CDR1 SGHTA, CDR2 FQGTGA. The CDR3 totals 15 residues. The V and J ends lost 3 bases and 5 bases, in that order; junction bases with no gene match: 1. CDR3 sequence: CASSFGTSGNNEQFF. The DNA for the CDR3 is TGTGCCAGCAGCTTTGGGACTAGCGGGAACAATGAGCAGTTCTTC.

The rearrangement links TRBV7-2 to TRBJ2-7; TRBD2 matches 7 bases. Per germline, CDR1 SGHTA and CDR2 FQGNSA. This CDR3 has 14 residues. V shed 5 bases and J 0 bases; nucleotides not matched to a gene: 4. CDR3: CASSGRDYSYEQYF. The CDR3 DNA sequence: TGTGCCAGCAGCGGCCGGGACTACTCCTACGAGCAGTACTTC.

The chain employs TRBV30 and TRBJ1-1; 7 bases agree with TRBD1. With V trimmed by 2 bases and J by 3 bases, 3 bases remained unmatched. This CDR3 contains 13 residues. Germline V CDR1 and CDR2: GTSNPN, SVGIG (reference sequence). CDR3 amino acids: CAWSPGGDTEAFF. The CDR3 region has the DNA TGTGCCTGGAGTCCAGGGGGGGACACTGAAGCTTTCTTT.

CDR3 nucleotides: TGTGCCAGTAGTATGGGGACGTATCAGCCCCAGCATTTT. It specifies CASSMGTYQPQHF. V and J are TRBV19 and TRBJ1-5, with D tentatively TRBD1 (5 bases). The CDR3 sequence is 13 residues long. Trimming took off 3 bases at V and 5 bases at J, with 8 bases between the two ends. CDR1 and CDR2 from the germline V gene are LNHDA and SQIVND (reference sequence).

This chain joins TRBV4-2 and TRBJ2-1; a possible D gene is TRBD2 (6 bases). This CDR3 comprises 16 residues. Trimming pared 0 bases from V and 6 bases from J, leaving 15 bases between. Germline loops: CDR1 LGHNA, CDR2 YNFKEQ. The chain's CDR3 is CASSQDPGTWGNEQFF. The CDR3 DNA is TGTGCCAGCAGCCAAGACCCCGGGACTTGGGGCAATGAGCAGTTCTTC.

The gene calls are TRBV30 and TRBJ2-7; 14 positions agree with TRBD2. Looked up from germline, CDR1 is GTSNPN and CDR2 is SVGIG (reference sequence). The CDR3 loop spans 15 amino acids. The J segment lost 7 bases and the V segment lost 1 base, leaving 6 bases of the junction unmatched. The CDR3 is CAWSGLAGGRGEQYF. The CDR3 DNA sequence: TGTGCCTGGAGTGGACTAGCGGGAGGGCGGGGTGAGCAGTACTTC.